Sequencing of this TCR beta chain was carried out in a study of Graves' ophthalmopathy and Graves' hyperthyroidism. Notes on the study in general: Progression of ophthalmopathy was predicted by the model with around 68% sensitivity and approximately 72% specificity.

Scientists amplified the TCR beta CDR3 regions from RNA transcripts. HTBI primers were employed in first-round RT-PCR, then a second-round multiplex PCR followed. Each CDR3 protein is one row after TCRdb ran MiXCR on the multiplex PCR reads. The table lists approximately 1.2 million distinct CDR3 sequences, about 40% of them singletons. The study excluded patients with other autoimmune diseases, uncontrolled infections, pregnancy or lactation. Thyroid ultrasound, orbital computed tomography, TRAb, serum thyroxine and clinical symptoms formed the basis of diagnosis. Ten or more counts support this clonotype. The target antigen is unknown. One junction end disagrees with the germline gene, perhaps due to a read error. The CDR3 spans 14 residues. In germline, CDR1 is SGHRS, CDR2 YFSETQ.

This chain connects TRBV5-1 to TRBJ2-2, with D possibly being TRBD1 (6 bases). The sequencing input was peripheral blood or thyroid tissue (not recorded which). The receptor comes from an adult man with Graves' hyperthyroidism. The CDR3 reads CASSLQGNTGELFF. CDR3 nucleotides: TGTGCCAGCAGCTTACAGGGGAACACCGGGGAGCTGTTTTTT. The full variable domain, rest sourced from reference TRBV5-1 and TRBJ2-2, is KAGVTQTPRYLIKTRGQQVTLSCSPISGHRSVSWYQQTPGQGLQFLFEYFSETQRNKGNFPGRFSGRQFSNSRSEMNVSTLELGDSALYLCASSLQGNTGELFFGEGSRLTVL.